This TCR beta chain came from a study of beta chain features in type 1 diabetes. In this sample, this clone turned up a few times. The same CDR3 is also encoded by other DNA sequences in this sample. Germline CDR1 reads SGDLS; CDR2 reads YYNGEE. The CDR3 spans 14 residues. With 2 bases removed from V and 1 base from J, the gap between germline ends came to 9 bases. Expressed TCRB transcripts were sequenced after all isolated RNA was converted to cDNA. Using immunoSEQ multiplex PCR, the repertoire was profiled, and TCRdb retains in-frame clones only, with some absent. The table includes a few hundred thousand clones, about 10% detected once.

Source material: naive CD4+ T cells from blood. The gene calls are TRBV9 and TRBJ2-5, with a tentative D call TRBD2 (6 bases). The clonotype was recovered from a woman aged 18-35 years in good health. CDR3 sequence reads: CASSVGGAQETQYF. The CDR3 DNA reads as TGTGCCAGCAGCGTGGGGGGAGCCCAAGAGACCCAGTACTTC.